The 8 T cell receptor beta chains below all came from one sample that was sequenced in a study of shared clonotypes between healthy human individuals. Profiling relied on immunoSEQ multiplex PCR, and the TCRdb table lists in-frame clones only, not all of them. The table has nearly 750,000 clones, just under 75% seen once. The sample consisted of memory CD4+ T cells sorted from blood. Described subset: CD45RA-negative fraction. The receptors were sampled from a woman aged 30 to 39 in good health.

This clone was seen a handful of times. This chain joins TRBV11-2 and TRBJ2-3; possibly TRBD1 for D (5 bases). Trimming pared 1 base from V and 4 bases from J, leaving 9 bases between. Germline lookup yields CDR1 SGHAT and CDR2 FQNNGV. CDR3 length: 14 residues. Written as DNA, the CDR3 is TGTGCCAGCAGCTTAGTGCAGGGTGCAGATACGCAGTATTTT. It translates to CASSLVQGADTQYF.

V and J are TRBV4-1 and TRBJ2-5, with a possible D match to TRBD2 (5 bases). Germline V gene data show CDR1 as MGHRA and CDR2 as YSYEKL. V shed 2 bases and J shed 7 bases, with 11 bases lying between them. The CDR3 is made up of 13 amino acids. The CDR3 coding sequence is TGCGCCAGCAGCCAATCCCGGGAAGGGACCCAGTACTTC. Amino acids: CASSQSREGTQYF.

The V gene is TRBV7-3, the J gene TRBJ2-2; no definite D call. V lost 3 bases and J 0 bases, leaving 5 bases between the germline ends. Per the germline V gene, CDR1 is SGHTA and CDR2 is FQGTGA. The CDR3 extends over 14 amino acids. CDR3: CASSFDANTGELFF. In nucleotides, the CDR3 is TGTGCCAGCAGCTTTGATGCGAACACCGGGGAGCTGTTTTTT. The full variable domain, rest sourced from reference TRBV7-3 and TRBJ2-2, is GAGVSQTPSNKVTEKGKYVELRCDPISGHTALYWYRQSLGQGPEFLIYFQGTGAADDSGLPNDRFFAVRPEGSVSTLKIQRTERGDSAVYLCASSFDANTGELFFGEGSRLTVL.

The chain combines TRBV19 with TRBJ2-7; 10 nucleotides agree with TRBD1. Germline lookup yields CDR1 LNHDA and CDR2 SQIVND (reference sequence). Losses at the gene ends were 4 bases for V and 2 bases for J; bases not matched to a gene: 2. This CDR3 region has 14 residues. The CDR3 bases are TGTGCCAGTAGTAGGGACAGGGGCCCCTACGAGCAGTACTTC. This sequence encodes CASSRDRGPYEQYF.

J is TRBJ2-7 and V is TRBV19; D not certain. Germline V lookup: CDR1 LNHDA, CDR2 SQIVND (reference sequence). This CDR3 is 12 amino acids long. The ends were cut back, 2 bases at V and 6 bases at J, with 8 bases in the middle. CDR3 sequence reads: CASSIRSGEQYF. The CDR3 bases are TGTGCCAGTAGTATAAGGTCGGGCGAGCAGTACTTC.

The rearrangement joins TRBV2 to TRBJ1-5, with D hard to call. The CDR3 has 15 amino acids. CDR1 and CDR2 (germline): SNHLY, FYNNEI. Trimming took 0 bases from V and 8 from J, leaving 14 bases between them. Written as DNA, the CDR3 is TGTGCCAGCAGTGAAGCACCCCCCGAGGTCAAGCCCCAGCATTTT. Translation gives CASSEAPPEVKPQHF.

The chain employs TRBV29-1 and TRBJ1-2; no clear D gene. CDR3 length: 11 amino acids. The V end lost 3 bases, the J end lost 7 bases, and 9 bases lay between the germline ends. Germline V gene sequence: CDR1 SQVTM, CDR2 ANQGSEA. The CDR3 sequence is CSVEGTFGYTF. DNA of the CDR3: TGCAGCGTTGAGGGTACCTTTGGCTACACCTTC. The variable domain in full, with the rest retrieved from reference TRBV29-1 and TRBJ1-2, is SAVISQKPSRDICQRGTSLTIQCQVDSQVTMMFWYRQQPGQSLTLIATANQGSEATYESGFVIDKFPISRPNLTFSTLTVSNMSPEDSSIYLCSVEGTFGYTFGSGTRLTVV.

The V gene is TRBV11-2, the J gene TRBJ2-3, with D possibly matching TRBD1 (5 bases). V shed 2 bases and J shed 7 bases, with 16 bases lying between them. The CDR3 consists of 15 residues. Germline-derived CDR1 and CDR2 are SGHAT and FQNNGV. CDR3 region: CASSLLLGDPHTQYF. CDR3 DNA: TGTGCCAGCAGCTTACTCTTAGGGGATCCCCATACGCAGTATTTT.